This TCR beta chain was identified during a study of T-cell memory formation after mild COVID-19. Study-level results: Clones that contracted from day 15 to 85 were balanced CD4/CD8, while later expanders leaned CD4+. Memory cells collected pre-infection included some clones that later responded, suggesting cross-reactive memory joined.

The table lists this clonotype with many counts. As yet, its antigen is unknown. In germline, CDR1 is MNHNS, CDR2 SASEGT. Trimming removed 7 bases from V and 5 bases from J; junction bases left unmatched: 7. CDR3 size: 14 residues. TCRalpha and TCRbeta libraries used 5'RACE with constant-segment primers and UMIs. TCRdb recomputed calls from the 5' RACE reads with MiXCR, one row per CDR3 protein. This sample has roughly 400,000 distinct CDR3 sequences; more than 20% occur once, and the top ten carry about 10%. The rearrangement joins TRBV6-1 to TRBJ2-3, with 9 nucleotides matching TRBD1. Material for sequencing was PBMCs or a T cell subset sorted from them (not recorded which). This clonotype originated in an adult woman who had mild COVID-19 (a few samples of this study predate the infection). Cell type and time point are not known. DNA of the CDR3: TGTGCCAGCATCCTACAGGGGGCAGGAGATACGCAGTATTTT. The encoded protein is CASILQGAGDTQYF.